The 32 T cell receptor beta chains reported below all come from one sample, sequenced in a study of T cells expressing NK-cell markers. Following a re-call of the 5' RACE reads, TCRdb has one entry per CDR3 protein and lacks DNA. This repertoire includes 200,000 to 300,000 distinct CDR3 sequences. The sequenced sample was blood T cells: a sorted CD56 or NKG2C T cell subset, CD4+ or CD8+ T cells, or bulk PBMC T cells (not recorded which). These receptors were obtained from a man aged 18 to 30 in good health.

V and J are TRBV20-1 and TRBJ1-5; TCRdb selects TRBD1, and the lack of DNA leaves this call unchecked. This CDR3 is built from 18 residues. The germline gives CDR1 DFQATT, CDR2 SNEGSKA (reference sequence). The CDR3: CSANSDGDGMFSNQPQHF.

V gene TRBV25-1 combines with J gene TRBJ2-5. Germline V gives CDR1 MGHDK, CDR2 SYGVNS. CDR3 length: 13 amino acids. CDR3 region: CASRRGHQETQYF.

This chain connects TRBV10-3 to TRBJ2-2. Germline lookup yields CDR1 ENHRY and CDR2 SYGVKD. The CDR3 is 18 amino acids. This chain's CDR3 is CAISGLRAVSGSTGELFF.

CDR3 loop: CASRGVGQGATGNTIYF. The chain couples TRBV28 to TRBJ1-3; TCRdb's D gene call, TRBD1, goes unchecked for lack of DNA. CDR1 MDHEN and CDR2 SYDVKM come from the germline V gene. The CDR3 has 17 residues.

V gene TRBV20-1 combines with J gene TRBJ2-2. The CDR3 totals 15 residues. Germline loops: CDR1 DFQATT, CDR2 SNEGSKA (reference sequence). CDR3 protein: CSAPFSSQSSGELFF.

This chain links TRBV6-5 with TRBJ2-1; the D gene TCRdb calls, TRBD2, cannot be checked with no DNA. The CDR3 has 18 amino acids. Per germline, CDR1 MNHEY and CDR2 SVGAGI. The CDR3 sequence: CASTYSGLAGNSYNEQFF.

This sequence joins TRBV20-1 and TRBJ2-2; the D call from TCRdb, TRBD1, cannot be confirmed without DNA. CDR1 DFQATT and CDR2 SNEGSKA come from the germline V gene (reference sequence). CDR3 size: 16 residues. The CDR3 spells CSASPLTGRAPRELFF.

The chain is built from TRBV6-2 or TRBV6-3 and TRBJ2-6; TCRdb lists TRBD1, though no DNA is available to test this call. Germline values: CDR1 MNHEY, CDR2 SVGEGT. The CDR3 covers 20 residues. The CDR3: CASSPTGTGSVYPGANVLTF.

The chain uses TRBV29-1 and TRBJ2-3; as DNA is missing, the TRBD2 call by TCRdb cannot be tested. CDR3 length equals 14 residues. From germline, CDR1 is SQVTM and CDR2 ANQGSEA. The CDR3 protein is CSVAYRGSRDTQYF.

CDR3 sequence reads: CASSDTTLSEKLFF. The rearrangement links TRBV6-1 to TRBJ1-4; absent DNA, TCRdb's TRBD1 call cannot be checked. This CDR3 has 14 residues. The germline V gene encodes CDR1 MNHNS and CDR2 SASEGT.

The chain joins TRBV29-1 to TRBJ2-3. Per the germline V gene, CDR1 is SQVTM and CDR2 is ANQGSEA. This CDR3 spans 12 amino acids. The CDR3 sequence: CSDQVGTDTQYF.

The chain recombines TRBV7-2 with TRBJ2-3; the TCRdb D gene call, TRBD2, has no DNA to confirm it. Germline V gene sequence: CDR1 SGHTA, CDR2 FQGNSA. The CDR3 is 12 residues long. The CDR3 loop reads CASGRAGYTQYF.

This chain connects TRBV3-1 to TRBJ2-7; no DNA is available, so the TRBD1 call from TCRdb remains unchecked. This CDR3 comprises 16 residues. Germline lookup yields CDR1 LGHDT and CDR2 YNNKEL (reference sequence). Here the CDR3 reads CASSHHGTGAVYEQYF.

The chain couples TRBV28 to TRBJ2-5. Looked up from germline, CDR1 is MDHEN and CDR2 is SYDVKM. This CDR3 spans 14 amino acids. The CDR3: CASSLSTPQETQYF.

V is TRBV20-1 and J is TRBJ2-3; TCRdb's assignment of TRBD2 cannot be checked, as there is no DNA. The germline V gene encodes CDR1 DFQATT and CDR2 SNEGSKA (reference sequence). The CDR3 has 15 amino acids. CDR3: CSAQALAEPSDTQYF.

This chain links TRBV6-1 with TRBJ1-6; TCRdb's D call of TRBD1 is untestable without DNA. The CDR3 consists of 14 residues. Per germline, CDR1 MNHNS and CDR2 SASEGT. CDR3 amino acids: CASSLHVTGAPLHF.

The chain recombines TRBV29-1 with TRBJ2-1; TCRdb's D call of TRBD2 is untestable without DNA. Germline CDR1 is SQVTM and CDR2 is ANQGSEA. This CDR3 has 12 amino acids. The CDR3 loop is CSVEGLSNEQFF.

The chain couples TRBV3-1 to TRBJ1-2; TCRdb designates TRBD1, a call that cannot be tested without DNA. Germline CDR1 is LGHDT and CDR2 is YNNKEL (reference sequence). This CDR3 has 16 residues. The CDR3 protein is CASSQRGREANYGYTF.

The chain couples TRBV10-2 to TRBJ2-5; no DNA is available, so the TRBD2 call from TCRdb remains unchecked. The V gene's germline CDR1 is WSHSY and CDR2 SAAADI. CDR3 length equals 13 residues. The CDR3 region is CASSEIGGETQYF.

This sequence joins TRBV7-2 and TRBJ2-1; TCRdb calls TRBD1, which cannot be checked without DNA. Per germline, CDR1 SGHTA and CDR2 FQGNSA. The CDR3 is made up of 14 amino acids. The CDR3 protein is CASSLGQAPNEQFF.

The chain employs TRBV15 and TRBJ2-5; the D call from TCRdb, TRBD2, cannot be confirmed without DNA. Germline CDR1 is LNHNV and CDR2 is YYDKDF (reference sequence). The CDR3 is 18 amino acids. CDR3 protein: CATSRDVVPHEYQETQYF.

CDR3 loop: CASRDNQGQGHNEQFF. The chain has TRBV6-2 or TRBV6-3 and TRBJ2-1; TCRdb lists TRBD1, though no DNA is available to test this call. The germline gives CDR1 MNHEY, CDR2 SVGEGT. The CDR3 has 16 residues.

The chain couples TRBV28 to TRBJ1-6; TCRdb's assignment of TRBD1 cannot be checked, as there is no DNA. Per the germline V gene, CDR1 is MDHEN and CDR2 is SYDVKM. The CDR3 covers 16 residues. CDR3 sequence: CASSTRDRGDGSPLHF.

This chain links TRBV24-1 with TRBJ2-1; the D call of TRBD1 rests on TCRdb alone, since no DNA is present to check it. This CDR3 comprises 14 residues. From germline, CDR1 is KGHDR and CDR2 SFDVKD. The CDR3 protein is CATSDWGSQGSQFF.

CDR3 protein: CASSEASPNSPLHF. The V and J genes are TRBV6-1 and TRBJ1-6. Per germline, CDR1 MNHNS and CDR2 SASEGT. The CDR3 spans 14 residues.

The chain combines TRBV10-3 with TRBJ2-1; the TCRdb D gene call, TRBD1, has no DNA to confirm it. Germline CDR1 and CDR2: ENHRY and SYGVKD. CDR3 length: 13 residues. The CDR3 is CAISVDRAGEQFF.

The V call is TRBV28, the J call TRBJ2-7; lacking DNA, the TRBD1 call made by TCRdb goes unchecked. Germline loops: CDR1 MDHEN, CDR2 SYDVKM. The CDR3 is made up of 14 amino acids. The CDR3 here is CASRIPGTTYEQYF.

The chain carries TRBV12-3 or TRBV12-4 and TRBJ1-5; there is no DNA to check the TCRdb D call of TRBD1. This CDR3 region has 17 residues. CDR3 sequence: CASSPSGGGWGNQPQHF.

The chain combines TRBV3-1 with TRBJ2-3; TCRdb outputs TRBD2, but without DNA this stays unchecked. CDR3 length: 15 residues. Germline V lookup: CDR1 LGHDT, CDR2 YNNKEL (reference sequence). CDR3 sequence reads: CASSQTSGSGDTQYF.

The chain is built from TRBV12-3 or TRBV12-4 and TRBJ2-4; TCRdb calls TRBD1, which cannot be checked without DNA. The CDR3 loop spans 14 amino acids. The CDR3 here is CASSPTGVKNIQYF.

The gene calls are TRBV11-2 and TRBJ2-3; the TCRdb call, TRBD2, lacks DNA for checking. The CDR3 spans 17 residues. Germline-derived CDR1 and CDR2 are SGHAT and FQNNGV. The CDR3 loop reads CASSWTGLAGITDTQYF.

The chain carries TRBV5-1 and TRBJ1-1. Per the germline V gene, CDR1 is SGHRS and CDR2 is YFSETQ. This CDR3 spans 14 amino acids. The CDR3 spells CASSLGRAETEAFF.